A selection of T cell receptor beta chains follows, all from one sample in a study of Graves' ophthalmopathy and Graves' hyperthyroidism. Using its own MiXCR run on the multiplex PCR reads, TCRdb lists one record per CDR3 protein. Among 350,000 to 450,000 distinct CDR3 sequences listed, about 18% were seen once. The sample comprised peripheral blood. The receptor source for this set is a woman between 18 and 29 years old with Graves' ophthalmopathy. Each CDR3 is given with its conserved first and last residue. Each record gives: CDR3 protein, CDR3 DNA, J gene, V gene, clone size, D gene. The D gene is left open where the match is weak. Clone size appears in some rows only: once, few, many, or a class for an expanded clone.

CDR3 protein: CASGSRISNYGYTF
CDR3 DNA: TGTGCTAGTGGTTCCAGGATTTCTAACTATGGCTACACCTTC
J gene: TRBJ1-2
V gene: TRBV12-5
clone size: many
D gene: -

CDR3 protein: CASSLGGSGLYEQYF
CDR3 DNA: TGTGCCAGCAGTTTAGGGGGGAGTGGGCTCTACGAGCAGTACTTC
J gene: TRBJ2-7
V gene: TRBV12-3/TRBV12-4
clone size: few
D gene: -

CDR3 protein: CAWIGTPSYEQYF
CDR3 DNA: TGTGCCTGGATCGGGACTCCCTCCTACGAGCAGTACTTC
J gene: TRBJ2-7
V gene: TRBV30
clone size: many
D gene: -

CDR3 protein: CASRTRRVMNTEAFF
CDR3 DNA: TGTGCCAGCAGAACACGCAGAGTAATGAACACTGAAGCTTTCTTT
J gene: TRBJ1-1
V gene: TRBV28
clone size: many
D gene: -

CDR3 protein: CASTQQGSGYTF
CDR3 DNA: TGTGCCAGCACCCAACAGGGGAGTGGCTACACCTTC
J gene: TRBJ1-2
V gene: TRBV6-6
clone size: many
D gene: TRBD1

CDR3 protein: CASSLNSETQYF
CDR3 DNA: TGTGCCAGCAGTTTGAATTCGGAGACCCAGTACTTC
J gene: TRBJ2-5
V gene: TRBV12-3/TRBV12-4
clone size: -
D gene: -

CDR3 protein: CSASSSLSGNTIYF
CDR3 DNA: TGCAGTGCTTCCTCTTCTTTGTCTGGAAACACCATATATTTT
J gene: TRBJ1-3
V gene: TRBV20-1
clone size: many
D gene: -

CDR3 protein: CASSEYSQHF
CDR3 DNA: TGTGCCAGCAGTGAATATTCCCAGCATTTT
J gene: TRBJ1-5
V gene: TRBV6-1
clone size: many
D gene: -

CDR3 protein: CASSPRHTEAFF
CDR3 DNA: TGTGCCAGCAGCCCTCGGCACACTGAAGCTTTCTTT
J gene: TRBJ1-1
V gene: TRBV9
clone size: many
D gene: -

CDR3 protein: CASSLYIHSYEQYF
CDR3 DNA: TGTGCCAGCAGTTTGTATATACACTCCTACGAGCAGTACTTC
J gene: TRBJ2-7
V gene: TRBV27
clone size: many
D gene: -

CDR3 protein: CASSSRRTGNTGELFF
CDR3 DNA: TGTGCCAGCAGCTCCCGCCGGACGGGGAACACCGGGGAGCTGTTTTTT
J gene: TRBJ2-2
V gene: TRBV11-2
clone size: many
D gene: -

CDR3 protein: CASSPPNSGEQYF
CDR3 DNA: TGTGCCAGCTCACCACCGAACTCGGGCGAGCAGTACTTC
J gene: TRBJ2-7
V gene: TRBV18
clone size: many
D gene: -

CDR3 protein: CASSNRHTYYEQYF
CDR3 DNA: TGTGCCAGTAGTAACCGGCACACCTACTACGAGCAGTACTTC
J gene: TRBJ2-7
V gene: TRBV19
clone size: -
D gene: -

CDR3 protein: CASRSRGNRGSPLHF
CDR3 DNA: TGTGCCAGCAGATCACGCGGAAACCGGGGTTCACCCCTCCACTTT
J gene: TRBJ1-6
V gene: TRBV2
clone size: many
D gene: -

CDR3 protein: CASSYKRQRVSHLAKNIQYF
CDR3 DNA: TGTGCCAGCAGTTACAAGAGACAGAGGGTATCCCACCTAGCCAAAAACATTCAGTACTTC
J gene: TRBJ2-4
V gene: TRBV6-7
clone size: few
D gene: -

CDR3 protein: CAWGQGKEQPQHF
CDR3 DNA: TGTGCCTGGGGACAGGGAAAGGAGCAGCCCCAGCATTTT
J gene: TRBJ1-5
V gene: TRBV30
clone size: many
D gene: TRBD1

CDR3 protein: CASSYSQEPYPNEQYF
CDR3 DNA: TGTGCCAGCAGTTACTCGCAGGAGCCCTATCCCAACGAGCAGTACTTC
J gene: TRBJ2-7
V gene: TRBV6-2/TRBV6-3
clone size: many
D gene: -

CDR3 protein: CASSSSVRKTEAFF
CDR3 DNA: TGTGCCAGCAGCTCTTCGGTAAGGAAAACTGAAGCTTTCTTT
J gene: TRBJ1-1
V gene: TRBV5-8
clone size: many
D gene: -

CDR3 protein: CATSRDPLNSPLHF
CDR3 DNA: TGTGCCACCAGCAGAGATCCACTTAATTCACCCCTCCACTTT
J gene: TRBJ1-6
V gene: TRBV15
clone size: -
D gene: -

CDR3 protein: CASSLEGTGITEAFF
CDR3 DNA: TGCGCCAGCAGCTTGGAAGGGACGGGGATCACTGAAGCTTTCTTT
J gene: TRBJ1-1
V gene: TRBV5-1
clone size: many
D gene: -

CDR3 protein: CSARDFASGTQETQYF
CDR3 DNA: TGCAGTGCTAGAGATTTCGCTAGCGGGACTCAAGAGACCCAGTACTTC
J gene: TRBJ2-5
V gene: TRBV20-1
clone size: -
D gene: TRBD2

CDR3 protein: CASSSLGPVDEQYF
CDR3 DNA: TGTGCCAGCAGCTCCCTTGGGCCGGTTGACGAGCAGTACTTC
J gene: TRBJ2-7
V gene: TRBV7-2
clone size: many
D gene: -

CDR3 protein: CASTPGGRDQPQHF
CDR3 DNA: TGTGCCAGCACCCCAGGAGGGCGGGATCAGCCCCAGCATTTT
J gene: TRBJ1-5
V gene: TRBV6-2/TRBV6-3
clone size: many
D gene: -

CDR3 protein: CASSFRRGTGELFF
CDR3 DNA: TGTGCCAGCAGCTTTAGGAGGGGCACCGGGGAGCTGTTTTTT
J gene: TRBJ2-2
V gene: TRBV5-5
clone size: many
D gene: -

CDR3 protein: CASSPDGQGGNTIYF
CDR3 DNA: TGTGCCAGCAGCCCCGACGGCCAGGGGGGAAACACCATATATTTT
J gene: TRBJ1-3
V gene: TRBV12-3/TRBV12-4
clone size: many
D gene: -

CDR3 protein: CASSYEGLAGIGDQETQYF
CDR3 DNA: TGTGCCAGCAGTTACGAGGGACTAGCGGGAATAGGGGACCAAGAGACCCAGTACTTC
J gene: TRBJ2-5
V gene: TRBV6-2/TRBV6-3
clone size: many
D gene: TRBD2

CDR3 protein: CASSEARGHQPQHF
CDR3 DNA: TGTGCCAGCAGTGAGGCCAGGGGCCATCAGCCCCAGCATTTT
J gene: TRBJ1-5
V gene: TRBV2
clone size: many
D gene: -

CDR3 protein: CSVEDPGTGAYEQYF
CDR3 DNA: TGCAGCGTTGAAGATCCGGGGACAGGGGCCTACGAGCAGTACTTC
J gene: TRBJ2-7
V gene: TRBV29-1
clone size: many
D gene: TRBD1